This T cell receptor beta chain originates from a study of blood T cell repertoires in COVID-19. Repertoires were generated with immunoSEQ multiplex PCR, while TCRdb's copy carries only in-frame clones and drops some. This table holds 290,000 or so clones, 86% found once. Recovered status in Cohort 3 required two negative PCRs, clearance, or symptom resolution. V shed 8 bases and J shed 7 bases, with 14 bases lying between them. The germline V gene has CDR1 SEHNR and CDR2 FQNEAQ (reference sequence). The CDR3 sequence is 13 residues long. This sequence was found in a woman between 18 and 30 years old who had recovered from COVID-19. The specimen sequenced was PBMCs or T cells enriched from blood (not recorded which). The chain uses TRBV7-9 and TRBJ1-4; D is uncertain. The CDR3 nucleotides read TGTGCCAGCTACGCTCAGGAAGGTGAAAAACTGTTTTTT. Translated: CASYAQEGEKLFF.